This T cell receptor beta chain is from a study of blood T cell repertoires in COVID-19. Germline V gene sequence: CDR1 SGHNT, CDR2 YENEEA. The CDR3 has 18 residues. The ends lost 1 base at V and 3 bases at J; junction bases unmatched: 12. Original handling: Cell counts per sample came from amplifying reference gene primers. The protocol was immunoSEQ multiplex PCR, while the TCRdb copy is restricted to in-frame clones and leaves out a portion. V and J calls and clone size are those listed in that table; D and trimming were worked out from the DNA. The data show about 140,000 clones, with 88% seen just once and 2.5% to 3% held by the top ten.

This sequence originates from a human donor with COVID-19, enrolled during active disease. The donor label of this sample is uncertain. Sequenced material: peripheral blood. This chain joins TRBV11-3 and TRBJ2-7; 10 nucleotides align to TRBD2. In DNA form, the CDR3 reads TGTGCCAGCAGCTTAGTAGTGTTTCGCGGACTAGCGGACTACGAGCAGTACTTC. Its protein product is CASSLVVFRGLADYEQYF.